The 30 T cell receptor beta chains below were found in one sample sequenced in a study of response to subunit inactivated influenza vaccine. TCRdb re-analysed the RT-PCR reads in MiXCR, keeping a single row per CDR3 protein. This table has 500,000 to 600,000 distinct CDR3 sequences, around 10% appearing once. In addition, the sample was reused for a study of T cells expressing NK-cell markers. That paper states: The cDNA for TCR beta came from 5'RACE template switching with UMIs.

The specimen comprised PBMCs from blood, sampled on the day of vaccination. Every receptor here comes from a man aged 50 to 59 who received an inactivated influenza vaccine.

V gene TRBV29-1 combines with J gene TRBJ2-3; 7 bases match TRBD2. The CDR3 consists of 13 residues. The J segment lost 4 bases and the V segment lost 6 bases, leaving 7 bases of the junction unmatched. The V gene's germline CDR1 is SQVTM and CDR2 ANQGSEA. DNA of the CDR3: TGCAGCGTCGTCGGAGGGAGGGCAGATACGCAGTATTTT. It specifies CSVVGGRADTQYF.

The J gene is TRBJ2-7, the V gene TRBV7-8; D is possibly TRBD1 (6 bases). Per germline, CDR1 SGHVS and CDR2 FQNEAQ. Between the trimmed V and J ends, which lost 4 bases and 0 bases, there was a span of 16 bases. This CDR3 spans 16 amino acids. The CDR3 loop is CASSWGLGQSSYEQYF. The CDR3 nucleotides read TGTGCCAGCAGCTGGGGGTTAGGACAGAGCTCCTACGAGCAGTACTTC. Full variable domain (outside the CDR3, taken from reference TRBV7-8 and TRBJ2-7): GAGVSQSPRYKVAKRGQDVALRCDPISGHVSLFWYQQALGQGPEFLTYFQNEAQLDKSGLPSDRFFAERPEGSVSTLKIQRTQQEDSAVYLCASSWGLGQSSYEQYFGPGTRLTVT.

This clonotype came up a few times. The CDR3 nucleotides read TGCAGTGCTCCGGCGCTGACGAACACTGAAGCTTTCTTT. Amino acids: CSAPALTNTEAFF. This chain connects TRBV20-1 to TRBJ1-1; D not resolved. This CDR3 comprises 13 residues. Germline V gene data show CDR1 as DFQATT and CDR2 as SNEGSKA (reference sequence). Trimming took off 5 bases at V and 1 base at J, with 11 bases between the two ends.

V is TRBV6-1 and J is TRBJ2-1, with 10 bases aligning to TRBD2. The CDR3 contains 14 residues. Looked up from germline, CDR1 is MNHNS and CDR2 is SASEGT. Trimming cost V 8 bases and J 7 bases; bases outside gene matches: 8. The CDR3 DNA is TGTGCCAGCGAAAGCGGGGGGGCCTGGAATGAGCAGTTCTTC. It codes for CASESGGAWNEQFF.

This clonotype was seen many times. The chain has TRBV6-5 and TRBJ2-7, with 8 bases fitting TRBD1. After removal of 4 bases from V and 3 bases from J, the junction contained 11 bases not matched to a gene. Germline assignment: CDR1 MNHEY and CDR2 SVGAGI. The CDR3 sequence is 16 residues long. The chain's CDR3 is CASSSPPGQGVYEQYF. In nucleotides, the CDR3 is TGTGCCAGCAGTTCTCCTCCTGGACAGGGAGTCTACGAGCAGTACTTC.

This clonotype has only a few counts. The gene calls are TRBV12-3 or TRBV12-4 and TRBJ2-7; the match to TRBD2 covers 10 bases. J was trimmed by 6 bases and V by 2 bases; bases with no gene match: 7. The length of the CDR3 is 15 residues. Here the CDR3 reads CASSLFGLAVSEQYF. The CDR3 nucleotides are TGTGCCAGCAGTTTATTCGGACTAGCGGTCTCCGAGCAGTACTTC.

This clonotype was observed a handful of times. This chain uses TRBV5-1 with TRBJ2-7; a weak D match, TRBD2 (6 bases). The CDR3 totals 12 residues. V lost 4 bases, J lost 6 bases, and 11 bases lay in between. Germline CDR1 reads SGHRS; CDR2 reads YFSETQ. CDR3 coding DNA: TGCGCCAGCAGCGGCCTGGGGGGCGAGCAGTACTTC. Residues: CASSGLGGEQYF.

This clonotype has just a few counts. The CDR3 bases are TGTGCCAGCAGACCCAAGGTGACAGGGCTCGAGACCCAGTACTTC. Translated, it gives CASRPKVTGLETQYF. This sequence joins TRBV12-3 or TRBV12-4 and TRBJ2-5; 7 bases align to TRBD1. The CDR3 covers 15 residues. The junction had 12 bases not matched to a gene; V was cut back by 6 bases and J by 5 bases.

This clonotype has a handful of counts. The V call is TRBV5-1, the J call TRBJ2-2; D might be TRBD2 (6 bases). Germline V gene lookup returns CDR1 SGHRS and CDR2 YFSETQ. The CDR3 runs 15 residues. V lost 5 bases and J 4 bases, leaving 15 bases between the germline ends. CDR3 DNA sequence: TGCGCCAGCAGGACCCCGGGAGCACCCACCGGGGAGCTGTTTTTT. This codes for CASRTPGAPTGELFF.

This clonotype occurred a few times. This rearrangement joins TRBV29-1 to TRBJ2-7, with D tentatively TRBD1 or TRBD2 (6 bases each). Germline assignment: CDR1 SQVTM and CDR2 ANQGSEA. This CDR3 is 15 amino acids long. Trimming took off 1 base at V and 0 bases at J, with 13 bases between the two ends. As DNA, the CDR3 is TGCAGCGTTGAAGTTCGGGGGACACCCTCCTACGAGCAGTACTTC. The encoded protein is CSVEVRGTPSYEQYF.

The chain couples TRBV6-1 to TRBJ1-5; D ambiguous. This CDR3 is 15 amino acids long. Germline CDR1 and CDR2: MNHNS and SASEGT. Trimming cost V 6 bases and J 1 base, with 13 bases left between them. The CDR3 is CASRPGPGSNQPQHF. The CDR3 DNA is TGTGCCAGCAGGCCGGGCCCCGGGAGCAATCAGCCCCAGCATTTT.

The gene calls are TRBV29-1 and TRBJ2-5; D unresolved. Germline CDR1 reads SQVTM; CDR2 reads ANQGSEA. The CDR3 sequence is 12 residues long. Deletions cut 3 bases from V and 2 bases from J, with 7 bases between. The CDR3 DNA is TGCAGCGTTGATGGGCTACAAGAGACCCAGTACTTC. It yields the protein CSVDGLQETQYF.

In its sample, this clonotype was seen many times. The CDR3 loop is CASSLSLQDTQYF. The CDR3 DNA is TGTGCCAGCAGTCTCTCACTACAGGATACGCAGTATTTT. This chain links TRBV12-3 or TRBV12-4 with TRBJ2-3; D unclear. There are 13 residues in the CDR3. V dropped 5 bases and J dropped 6 bases, with 12 bases sitting between them.

CDR3 DNA: TGTGCCAGCAGCCAAGTTGGCGGGAGGGTAAATGAGCAGTTCTTC. This translates into CASSQVGGRVNEQFF. J is TRBJ2-1 and V is TRBV4-2, with 9 bases lining up with TRBD2. The J segment lost 7 bases and the V segment lost 1 base, leaving 5 bases of the junction unmatched. The CDR3 has 15 residues. The germline V gene encodes CDR1 LGHNA and CDR2 YNFKEQ.

In its sample, this clonotype was seen many times. This chain links TRBV3-1 with TRBJ1-1, with unresolved D. Germline-derived CDR1 and CDR2 are LGHDT and YNNKEL (reference sequence). Trimming took 1 base from V and 0 from J, leaving 6 bases between them. There are 14 residues in the CDR3. The CDR3: CASSQGSLNTEAFF. CDR3 DNA sequence: TGTGCCAGCAGCCAAGGCAGCTTGAACACTGAAGCTTTCTTT.

This clonotype has more than one count but fewer than ten. The gene calls are TRBV7-9 and TRBJ1-3; D unclear. The CDR3 runs to 11 residues. The germline V and J ends were trimmed by 10 bases and 9 bases, with 13 bases remaining between them. CDR1 and CDR2 from the germline V gene are SEHNR and FQNEAQ (reference sequence). The CDR3 nucleotides read TGTGCCACCCAACATAGGAGCACCATATATTTT. Amino acids: CATQHRSTIYF.

CDR3 bases: TGTGCCAGCAGCTCATCGACAGGGGGCCCACGGCCCCTCCACTTT. Translated: CASSSSTGGPRPLHF. J is TRBJ1-6 and V is TRBV7-2; 10 nucleotides line up with TRBD1. The CDR3 extends over 15 amino acids. Germline V CDR1 and CDR2: SGHTA, FQGNSA. The trim removed 4 bases at V and 13 bases at J, leaving 10 bases unmatched.

This clonotype has only a few counts. The chain employs TRBV19 and TRBJ2-7, with TRBD2 as a possible D gene (6 bases). The germline V and J ends were trimmed by 6 bases and 3 bases, with 21 bases remaining between them. In germline, CDR1 is LNHDA, CDR2 SQIVND (reference sequence). The CDR3 has 16 residues. CDR3 amino acids: CASSLYIRGNFYEQYF. The CDR3 DNA reads as TGTGCCAGTAGCCTCTATATCCGGGGGAATTTCTACGAGCAGTACTTC.

This clonotype was seen at least ten times. The chain is built from TRBV15 and TRBJ2-3, with 10 bases lining up with TRBD2. Germline V gene sequence: CDR1 LNHNV, CDR2 YYDKDF (reference sequence). The V and J ends lost 1 base and 2 bases, in that order; junction bases with no gene match: 3. The CDR3 length is 16 residues. Here the CDR3 reads CATSRGLAGVTDTQYF. The CDR3 DNA is TGTGCCACCAGCAGAGGTCTAGCGGGGGTCACAGATACGCAGTATTTT.

This chain joins TRBV11-1 and TRBJ2-5; weak D call: TRBD1 (6 bases). The CDR3 is 18 amino acids. Trimming left V 3 bases short and J 0 bases short, with 20 bases between. The germline V gene encodes CDR1 SGHAT and CDR2 FQDESV (reference sequence). DNA for the CDR3: TGTGCCAGCAGCTTCGATAAACACCGGGACAAGTACCAAGAGACCCAGTACTTC. Its translation is CASSFDKHRDKYQETQYF.

This rearrangement joins TRBV10-3 to TRBJ2-2; D gene ambiguous. This CDR3 has 14 amino acids. V was shortened by 7 bases and J by 6 bases, with 15 bases between the two germline ends. CDR1 and CDR2 (germline): ENHRY, SYGVKD. The CDR3 region is CAIKKGRSAGELFF. For the CDR3, the DNA is TGTGCCATCAAGAAAGGGCGTTCTGCCGGGGAGCTGTTTTTT.

J is TRBJ2-4 and V is TRBV20-1; 8 bases line up with TRBD2. The CDR3 contains 12 residues. The germline V gene encodes CDR1 DFQATT and CDR2 SNEGSKA (reference sequence). Unmatched junction bases numbered 8, after V lost 0 bases and J lost 16 bases. The chain's CDR3 is CSARDSAGVGYF. The CDR3 DNA is TGCAGTGCTAGAGACTCAGCGGGGGTAGGATACTTC.

The V gene is TRBV20-1, the J gene TRBJ2-1; unclear D gene. Germline V gene data show CDR1 as DFQATT and CDR2 as SNEGSKA (reference sequence). The V end was cut by 6 bases, the J end by 5 bases, with 11 bases between. CDR3 size: 12 residues. This CDR3 is CSAVAIDNEQFF. The DNA of the CDR3 is TGCAGTGCAGTAGCCATCGACAATGAGCAGTTCTTC.

The sample holds many counts of this clonotype. The genes are TRBV2 and TRBJ2-7, with D perhaps matching TRBD2 (6 bases). Trimming took off 0 bases at V and 0 bases at J, with 12 bases between the two ends. This CDR3 comprises 16 residues. The V gene's germline CDR1 is SNHLY and CDR2 FYNNEI. CDR3 sequence reads: CASSEAISGYSYEQYF. As DNA, the CDR3 is TGTGCCAGCAGTGAAGCTATTAGCGGCTACTCCTACGAGCAGTACTTC.

There are a few counts of this clonotype. This sequence joins TRBV6-2 or TRBV6-3 and TRBJ1-5; a possible D gene is TRBD1 (6 bases). CDR1 is MNHEY and CDR2 is SVGEGT in the germline V gene. Trimming took 2 bases from V and 7 from J, leaving 12 bases between them. The CDR3 is 14 residues long. CDR3 protein: CASSYPGGAQPQHF. The CDR3 nucleotides are TGTGCCAGCAGTTACCCTGGGGGGGCGCAGCCCCAGCATTTT.

This clonotype was counted only a few times. The gene calls are TRBV29-1 and TRBJ2-1, with 10 bases that match TRBD2. The CDR3 sequence is 13 residues long. Per germline, CDR1 SQVTM and CDR2 ANQGSEA. V lost 3 bases to trimming and J lost 10 bases; unmatched junction nucleotides: 6. CDR3 coding DNA: TGCAGCGTTGATGCTCCGGGACTAGCGGAGCAGTTCTTC. Encoded protein: CSVDAPGLAEQFF.

The chain recombines TRBV9 with TRBJ2-2; possibly TRBD2 for D (5 bases). Germline CDR1 and CDR2: SGDLS and YYNGEE. Between the trimmed V and J ends, which lost 3 bases and 4 bases, there was a span of 10 bases. CDR3 size: 14 residues. CDR3 region: CASSATRGTGELFF. The CDR3 bases are TGTGCCAGCAGCGCCACTCGGGGCACCGGGGAGCTGTTTTTT.

The sample holds many counts of this clonotype. This sequence joins TRBV29-1 and TRBJ2-3, with TRBD2 matching 10 bases. This CDR3 is 14 amino acids long. V trimming: 5 bases; J trimming: 2 bases; junction bases outside the gene matches: 4. CDR1 and CDR2 from the germline V gene are SQVTM and ANQGSEA. Here the CDR3 DNA reads TGCAGCGTTTTGCTAGCGGGAGCCACAGATACGCAGTATTTT. Residues: CSVLLAGATDTQYF.

This clonotype was picked up a small number of times. V gene TRBV28 combines with J gene TRBJ1-3; tentatively, D is TRBD1 (5 bases). This CDR3 has 15 residues. The V gene lost 5 bases and the J gene lost 0 bases, with 11 bases spanning the gap. Germline V lookup: CDR1 MDHEN, CDR2 SYDVKM. CDR3 residues: CASSPPGLSGNTIYF. The CDR3 bases are TGTGCCAGCAGTCCCCCAGGGCTCTCTGGAAACACCATATATTTT. The full variable domain, in which reference TRBV28 and TRBJ1-3 provide the parts outside the CDR3, is DVKVTQSSRYLVKRTGEKVFLECVQDMDHENMFWYRQDPGLGLRLIYFSYDVKMKEKGDIPEGYSVSREKKERFSLILESASTNQTSMYLCASSPPGLSGNTIYFGEGSWLTVV.

This clonotype was seen a few times. This chain links TRBV29-1 with TRBJ2-5; perhaps TRBD1 as D (5 bases). Trimming removed 7 bases at V and 1 base at J, with 10 bases between. Germline lookup yields CDR1 SQVTM and CDR2 ANQGSEA. The CDR3 runs to 12 residues. The CDR3 sequence is CSAVQVQETQYF. Written as DNA, the CDR3 is TGCAGCGCCGTACAGGTCCAAGAGACCCAGTACTTC.